The subject of this entry is one TCR beta chain. The PCR had 60 Vbeta and 13 Jbeta primers. The table came from immunoSEQ multiplex PCR; TCRdb's copy has only in-frame clones and leaves some out. Of 100,000 or so clones listed, over 60% are singletons. Unmatched junction bases numbered 6, after V lost 4 bases and J lost 2 bases. The CDR3 totals 16 residues. The germline V gene has CDR1 MDHEN and CDR2 SYDVKM. This sample was included in a study of cytomegalovirus exposure and HLA in healthy donors. The V call is TRBV28, the J call TRBJ2-7; 12 nucleotides line up with TRBD2. The sequence derives from a male donor in good health and CMV-seropositive. Sequencing used PBMCs. CDR3 bases: TGTGCCAGCAGTTCCCCGACTAGCGGGAGTACCTACGAGCAGTACTTC. Translating gives CASSSPTSGSTYEQYF.